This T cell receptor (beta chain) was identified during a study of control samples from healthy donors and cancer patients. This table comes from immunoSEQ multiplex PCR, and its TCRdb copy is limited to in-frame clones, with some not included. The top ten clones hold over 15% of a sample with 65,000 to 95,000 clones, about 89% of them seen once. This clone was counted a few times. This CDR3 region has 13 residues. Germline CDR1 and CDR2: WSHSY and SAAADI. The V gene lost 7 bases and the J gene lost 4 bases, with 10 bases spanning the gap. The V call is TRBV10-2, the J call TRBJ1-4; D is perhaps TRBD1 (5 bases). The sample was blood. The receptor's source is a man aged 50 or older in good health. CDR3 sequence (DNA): TGCGCCAGCATGTACGGGGGTAATGAAAAACTGTTTTTT. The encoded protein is CASMYGGNEKLFF.